The rows below give T cell receptor beta chains drawn from one sample of a study of regulatory T cells in long-lasting Graves disease. TCRdb re-derived calls from the multiplex PCR reads in MiXCR, one entry per CDR3 protein. The sample carries roughly 610,000 distinct CDR3 sequences, about 16% recorded once. This same sample was also part of a study on T cells in Graves' hyperthyroidism and ophthalmopathy.

The sample here was peripheral blood mononuclear cells (PBMCs), taken at new diagnosis, from a patient treated with antithyroid drugs. These receptors were collected from a man younger than 35 with Graves disease. Both conserved end residues are part of each CDR3. D genes are given only for firm matches. Only part of the rows carry a size: once, few, many, or a class if the clone is expanded.

v_call	d_call	j_call	clone_size	cdr3_nt	cdr3_aa
TRBV12-3/TRBV12-4	TRBD2	TRBJ2-1	many	TGTGCCAGCAGTTCCCCGACGGGAGGACTATCTTTGGGCAATGAGCAGTTCTTC	CASSSPTGGLSLGNEQFF
TRBV3-1	-	TRBJ1-2	few	TGTGCCAGCAGTACCGGACGGGTCTCCACCTTC	CASSTGRVSTF
TRBV4-1	-	TRBJ1-5	-	TGCGCCAGCAGCCAGGGTTTCGGCAATCAGCCCCAGCATTTT	CASSQGFGNQPQHF
TRBV6-2/TRBV6-3	TRBD1	TRBJ1-6	-	TGTGCCAGCAGTTTAGGACAGGGGTTTAGGTCACCCCTCCACTTT	CASSLGQGFRSPLHF
TRBV3-1	-	TRBJ2-7	many	TGTGCCAGCAGCCAAGATGCGCAGGGGTCGATCGTATACGAGCAGTACTTC	CASSQDAQGSIVYEQYF
TRBV14	-	TRBJ2-7	-	TGTGCCAGCAGCCAAGAAGGGCCAAGGTACGAGCAGTACTTC	CASSQEGPRYEQYF
TRBV10-3	-	TRBJ1-3	few	TGTGCCATCAAGTTCGACCCCTCTGGAAACACCATATATTTT	CAIKFDPSGNTIYF
TRBV28	-	TRBJ2-4	-	TGTGCCAGCAGTTCAGCGGGCCAGGCCAAAAACATTCAGTACTTC	CASSSAGQAKNIQYF
TRBV6-1	TRBD1	TRBJ2-7	many	TGTGCCAGCAGTGTCGAGGCGAACAGGGGTTGGGAGCAGTACTTC	CASSVEANRGWEQYF
TRBV7-9	-	TRBJ2-7	few	TGTGCCAGCAGCCCCCAGGGACCGGCCTACGAGCAGTACTTC	CASSPQGPAYEQYF
TRBV28	-	TRBJ2-7	few	TGTGCCACAGCAGGGGGGGGGGACTACGAGCAGTACTTC	CATAGGGDYEQYF
TRBV30	-	TRBJ2-3	many	TGTGCCTGGAGGAAGATAGGTACAGATACGCAGTATTTT	CAWRKIGTDTQYF
TRBV12-3/TRBV12-4	TRBD1	TRBJ1-4	-	TGTGCCAGCAGTACAGGGGACGAGGGGGAAAAACTGTTTTTT	CASSTGDEGEKLFF
TRBV2	-	TRBJ1-2	many	TGTGCCAGCAGTGAGGAGGGGGTCTATGGCTACACCTTC	CASSEEGVYGYTF
TRBV13	TRBD1	TRBJ1-5	many	TGTGCCAGCAGCCCAGGGGACAGGGAACAGCCCCAGCATTTT	CASSPGDREQPQHF
TRBV11-2	TRBD1	TRBJ1-2	-	TGTGCCAGCAGCCTCCGGACAGGCAACTATGGCTACACCTTC	CASSLRTGNYGYTF
TRBV12-3/TRBV12-4	TRBD1	TRBJ2-6	many	TGTGCCATAAAGACAGGGGACTTCTCTGGGGCCAACGTCCTGACTTTC	CAIKTGDFSGANVLTF
TRBV5-1	TRBD1	TRBJ1-2	few	TGCGCCAGCAGCCTACGGACAGGAGGGGACTACACCTTC	CASSLRTGGDYTF
TRBV2	-	TRBJ2-1	many	TGTGCCACACTCCCCCGGAGCTCCTACAATGAGCAGTTCTTC	CATLPRSSYNEQFF
TRBV2	-	TRBJ1-1	many	TGTGCCAGCCAACAAGATATGGGCACTGAAGCTTTCTTT	CASQQDMGTEAFF
TRBV20-1	-	TRBJ2-7	-	TGCAGTGCTAGAACACAGGGACCCTACGAGCAGTACTTC	CSARTQGPYEQYF
TRBV27	-	TRBJ1-2	few	TGTGCCAGCAACAACCGGGAGAATGATGGCTACACCTTC	CASNNRENDGYTF
TRBV9	-	TRBJ2-3	-	TGTGCCAGCAGCACCGAAGTGACAGATACGCAGTATTTT	CASSTEVTDTQYF
TRBV30	TRBD1	TRBJ1-5	many	TGTGCCTGGAGTCGACCTCCACACCGGGACAGGGGTCAGCCCCAGCATTTT	CAWSRPPHRDRGQPQHF
TRBV3-1	TRBD1	TRBJ1-1	-	TGTGCCAGCAGCCAGGACAGGGCGGGCACTGAAGCTTTCTTT	CASSQDRAGTEAFF
TRBV20-1	-	TRBJ2-5	many	TGCAGTGCTAGCTACAGGGCAGAGACCCAGTACTTC	CSASYRAETQYF
TRBV4-1	-	TRBJ1-5	-	TGCGCCAGCAGCCAAAGGGCCGGGGATCAGCCCCAGCATTTT	CASSQRAGDQPQHF
TRBV5-8	TRBD1	TRBJ1-5	few	TGTGCCAGCAGCATCGGACAGGGAGGAACGGTTCGCAATCAGCCCCAGCATTTT	CASSIGQGGTVRNQPQHF
TRBV27	-	TRBJ2-1	many	TGTGCCAGCAGTCGCGGGGGCCCGCCTCGGGAGCAGTTCTTC	CASSRGGPPREQFF
TRBV5-4	TRBD2	TRBJ2-3	few	TGTGCCAGCAGTCATAGCGGGAGGGACACAGATACGCAGTATTTT	CASSHSGRDTDTQYF
TRBV19	-	TRBJ1-5	-	TGTGCCAGTACCCTCAATCACGGTCAGCCCCAGCATTTT	CASTLNHGQPQHF
TRBV2	-	TRBJ1-1	many	TGTGCCATTTACCAGGGCGGACGGAACACTGAAGCTTTCTTT	CAIYQGGRNTEAFF
TRBV30	TRBD2	TRBJ2-5	many	TGTGCCTGGACCATTAAGAGCGGGAGGGCCGGCGAGACCCAGTACTTC	CAWTIKSGRAGETQYF
TRBV5-1	TRBD2	TRBJ2-7	many	TGCGCCAGCAGCATCCAACTAGCGGGCTCCTACGAGCAGTACTTC	CASSIQLAGSYEQYF
TRBV20-1	TRBD2	TRBJ2-1	many	TGCAGTGCTAGACGCGGGAGGGCCTCCTACAATGAGCAGTTCTTC	CSARRGRASYNEQFF
TRBV29-1	TRBD1	TRBJ1-5	-	TGCAGCGTTCGGACAGGGGCTCATCAGCCCCAGCATTTT	CSVRTGAHQPQHF
TRBV2	-	TRBJ1-1	many	TGTGCCAGCAGATCCCGGGAGCCCACTGAAGCTTTCTTT	CASRSREPTEAFF
TRBV12-3/TRBV12-4	TRBD2	TRBJ2-7	many	TGTGCCAGCAGTTTTGCTAGCGGGAGTCGATCCTCCTACGAGCAGTACTTC	CASSFASGSRSSYEQYF
TRBV7-9	-	TRBJ2-3	many	TGTGCCAGCAGCTTGCCGGTCGGGCAGGTGGTTTTGGGCACAGATACGCAGTATTTT	CASSLPVGQVVLGTDTQYF
TRBV9	TRBD1	TRBJ2-5	-	TGTGCCAGCAGCCCCAGAAGGGGGCCTCAAGAGACCCAGTACTTC	CASSPRRGPQETQYF